These T cell receptor beta chains were read from a single sample in a study of T cells in Graves' hyperthyroidism and ophthalmopathy. TCRdb redid the calling of the multiplex PCR reads with MiXCR, one entry per CDR3 protein. The top ten clones hold 7% to 7.5% of a sample with over 650,000 distinct CDR3 sequences, approximately 42% of them seen once. The sequencing sample was made of peripheral blood or thyroid tissue (not recorded which). All receptors come from an adult man with Graves' disease, either hyperthyroidism or ophthalmopathy (not recorded which). CDR3s include the opening cysteine and the closing phenylalanine or tryptophan. A D gene is named only where the DNA matches it firmly. For some rows the clone size is stated as once, few or many, or as a class when expanded; others skip it.

size: once
D: NA
J: TRBJ2-7
V: TRBV10-3
CDR3: CASKRGDSYEQYF
DNA: TGTGCCAGTAAACGAGGCGACTCCTACGAGCAGTACTTC

size: NA
D: NA
J: TRBJ2-7
V: TRBV11-1
CDR3: CASSLVVQYF
DNA: TGTGCCAGCAGCTTAGTGGTGCAGTACTTC

size: NA
D: NA
J: TRBJ2-7
V: TRBV10-3
CDR3: CASSESMGPYYEQYF
DNA: TGTGCCAGCAGTGAGTCGATGGGTCCCTACTACGAGCAGTACTTC

size: NA
D: NA
J: TRBJ2-2
V: TRBV7-2
CDR3: CASSFGEANTGELFF
DNA: TGTGCCAGCAGCTTCGGAGAGGCGAACACCGGGGAGCTGTTTTTT

size: many
D: TRBD1
J: TRBJ1-2
V: TRBV24-1
CDR3: CATSEPGQGRYTF
DNA: TGTGCCACCAGTGAACCGGGACAGGGCCGGTACACCTTC

size: many
D: NA
J: TRBJ1-1
V: TRBV9
CDR3: CASSVVGAYTEAFF
DNA: TGTGCCAGCAGCGTAGTCGGCGCGTACACTGAAGCTTTCTTT

size: once
D: TRBD1
J: TRBJ1-2
V: TRBV7-8
CDR3: CASSPRGAGGQGGYTF
DNA: TGTGCCAGCAGCCCCCGGGGGGCAGGGGGCCAAGGTGGCTACACCTTC

size: once
D: NA
J: TRBJ1-2
V: TRBV7-8
CDR3: CASSLVASSNYGYTF
DNA: TGTGCCAGCAGTTTAGTGGCCAGTTCTAACTATGGCTACACCTTC

size: NA
D: NA
J: TRBJ2-2
V: TRBV6-1
CDR3: CASSDSGKVNTGELFF
DNA: TGTGCCAGCAGTGATTCGGGGAAAGTAAACACCGGGGAGCTGTTTTTT

size: many
D: NA
J: TRBJ1-4
V: TRBV5-1
CDR3: CASSLKGNEKLFF
DNA: TGCGCCAGCAGCTTGAAGGGGAATGAAAAACTGTTTTTT

size: NA
D: NA
J: TRBJ1-2
V: TRBV6-5
CDR3: CASSYAPGGGGYTF
DNA: TGTGCCAGCAGTTACGCGCCCGGGGGCGGAGGCTACACCTTC

size: NA
D: NA
J: TRBJ2-7
V: TRBV20-1
CDR3: CSARGGSNYEQYF
DNA: TGCAGTGCTAGAGGCGGCAGTAATTACGAGCAGTACTTC

size: NA
D: NA
J: TRBJ1-5
V: TRBV7-9
CDR3: CASSASSDPGWNQPQHF
DNA: TGTGCCAGCAGCGCCAGCTCGGATCCAGGGTGGAATCAGCCCCAGCATTTT

size: NA
D: TRBD1
J: TRBJ1-1
V: TRBV7-6
CDR3: CASSLDGQVNTEAFF
DNA: TGTGCCAGCAGCTTAGACGGACAGGTGAACACTGAAGCTTTCTTT

size: few
D: NA
J: TRBJ1-5
V: TRBV11-1
CDR3: CASSQEVGNQPQHF
DNA: TGCGCCAGCAGCCAAGAGGTAGGGAATCAGCCCCAGCATTTT

size: NA
D: NA
J: TRBJ1-2
V: TRBV9
CDR3: CASSGRDGLHYGYTF
DNA: TGTGCCAGCAGCGGCCGGGACGGATTACACTATGGCTACACCTTC

size: NA
D: TRBD2
J: TRBJ2-5
V: TRBV5-1
CDR3: CASSLFRTSGMYQETQYF
DNA: TGCGCCAGCAGCTTGTTTCGGACTAGCGGGATGTACCAAGAGACCCAGTACTTC

size: few
D: TRBD1
J: TRBJ1-1
V: TRBV6-5
CDR3: CASSPEAGTGPRSTEAFF
DNA: TGTGCCAGCAGTCCCGAGGCGGGGACAGGACCGCGTAGCACTGAAGCTTTCTTT

size: NA
D: NA
J: TRBJ2-7
V: TRBV7-9
CDR3: CASSQETGIRAYEQYF
DNA: TGTGCCAGCAGCCAAGAAACCGGGATAAGGGCCTACGAGCAGTACTTC

size: many
D: NA
J: TRBJ2-5
V: TRBV10-2
CDR3: CASSEWGRETQYF
DNA: TGCGCCAGCAGTGAGTGGGGTCGAGAGACCCAGTACTTC

size: NA
D: TRBD1
J: TRBJ2-5
V: TRBV7-9
CDR3: CASSSPRDRGRETQYF
DNA: TGTGCCAGCAGTTCGCCCCGAGACAGGGGTAGGGAGACCCAGTACTTC

size: NA
D: TRBD1
J: TRBJ2-7
V: TRBV29-1
CDR3: CSVTPGQLGEQYF
DNA: TGCAGCGTTACTCCGGGACAGCTAGGGGAGCAGTACTTC

size: NA
D: NA
J: TRBJ1-2
V: TRBV4-1
CDR3: CASSRYVGGPDGYTF
DNA: TGTGCCAGCAGCCGATACGTCGGGGGACCGGATGGCTACACCTTC

size: NA
D: NA
J: TRBJ2-6
V: TRBV29-1
CDR3: CSPAAGANVLTF
DNA: TGCAGCCCCGCGGCTGGGGCCAACGTCCTGACTTTC

size: many
D: NA
J: TRBJ2-5
V: TRBV5-8
CDR3: CASRNRGGVETQYF
DNA: TGTGCCAGCCGCAATAGGGGGGGAGTCGAGACCCAGTACTTC

size: NA
D: TRBD1
J: TRBJ2-7
V: TRBV2
CDR3: CASSSDRGGSYEQYF
DNA: TGTGCCAGCAGTTCCGACAGGGGGGGCTCCTACGAGCAGTACTTC

size: NA
D: TRBD1
J: TRBJ1-6
V: TRBV29-1
CDR3: CSVPGTGDSPLHF
DNA: TGCAGCGTTCCCGGGACAGGGGACTCACCCCTCCACTTT

size: NA
D: TRBD1
J: TRBJ2-2
V: TRBV19
CDR3: CASRKQGANTGELSF
DNA: TGTGCCAGTAGAAAACAGGGGGCCAACACCGGGGAGCTGTCTTTT

size: many
D: NA
J: TRBJ2-2
V: TRBV2
CDR3: CASSGVVSNTGELFF
DNA: TGTGCCAGCAGTGGAGTGGTATCGAACACCGGGGAGCTGTTTTTT

size: many
D: NA
J: TRBJ1-6
V: TRBV11-2
CDR3: CASSLRAGKNSPLHF
DNA: TGTGCCAGCAGCTTAAGGGCAGGGAAAAATTCACCCCTCCACTTT

size: NA
D: NA
J: TRBJ1-1
V: TRBV29-1
CDR3: CSVGGHTEAFF
DNA: TGCAGCGTTGGCGGGCACACTGAAGCTTTCTTT